What follows are 27 T cell receptor beta chains derived from one specimen sequenced in a study of cytomegalovirus exposure and HLA in healthy donors. Primers for the PCR totalled 60 Vbeta and 13 Jbeta. Some clones are missing from TCRdb's copy, which holds only in-frame ones; the method was immunoSEQ multiplex PCR. Here the sample spans over 100,000 clones, about 72% being singletons. The sequencing sample was made of PBMCs. These receptors all stem from a female donor in good health and CMV-seronegative.

The chain carries TRBV11-2 and TRBJ2-1; TRBD2 might be the D (7 bases). Trimming stripped 8 bases from V and 0 bases from J, with 11 bases between. The CDR3 totals 14 residues. Germline CDR1 reads SGHAT; CDR2 reads FQNNGV. CDR3 nucleotide sequence: TGTGCCAGCGGGGGGGCAGGCTCCTACAATGAGCAGTTCTTC. Translated: CASGGAGSYNEQFF.

This clone was counted between two and nine times. V is TRBV30 and J is TRBJ2-7, with D possibly matching TRBD2 (5 bases). There are 12 residues in the CDR3. V lost 0 bases, J lost 5 bases, and 8 bases lay in between. Germline CDR1 reads GTSNPN; CDR2 reads SVGIG (reference sequence). CDR3 nucleotide sequence: TGTGCCTGGAGTGTGTACGGGAACGAGCAGTACTTC. Its protein is CAWSVYGNEQYF.

This clone was observed a few times. The chain couples TRBV6-5 to TRBJ2-1, with D unclear. The V gene's germline CDR1 is MNHEY and CDR2 SVGAGI. Trimming shortened V by 5 bases and J by 0 bases, and 8 bases separated the two germline ends. The CDR3 consists of 14 residues. CDR3 residues: CASSSPSSYNEQFF. The CDR3 coding sequence is TGTGCCAGCAGTAGCCCTAGCTCCTACAATGAGCAGTTCTTC.

The J gene is TRBJ2-2, the V gene TRBV9; 12 positions agree with TRBD2. V lost 2 bases to trimming and J lost 4 bases; unmatched junction nucleotides: 0. CDR3 length: 15 residues. In germline, CDR1 is SGDLS, CDR2 YYNGEE. The CDR3 here is CASSVTSGSTGELFF. Written as DNA, the CDR3 is TGTGCCAGCAGCGTGACTAGCGGGAGCACCGGGGAGCTGTTTTTT.

The chain couples TRBV7-2 to TRBJ2-4, with D hard to call. CDR1 and CDR2 from the germline V gene are SGHTA and FQGNSA. The CDR3 runs to 13 residues. V dropped 5 bases and J dropped 6 bases, with 11 bases sitting between them. CDR3 protein: CASSIGEGNIQYF. CDR3 DNA sequence: TGTGCCAGCAGCATCGGAGAAGGAAACATTCAGTACTTC. Based on the CDR3 plus reference TRBV7-2 and TRBJ2-4, the full variable domain is GAGVSQSPSNKVTEKGKDVELRCDPISGHTALYWYRQSLGQGLEFLIYFQGNSAPDKSGLPSDRFSAERTGGSVSTLTIQRTQQEDSAVYLCASSIGEGNIQYFGAGTRLSVL.

This clone was seen once. This chain joins TRBV28 and TRBJ1-1; D is unresolved. Trimming removed 2 bases from V and 4 bases from J, with 8 bases in between. There are 13 residues in the CDR3. Germline CDR1 and CDR2: MDHEN and SYDVKM. The CDR3 DNA is TGTGCCAGCAGTTTACCCGGGTTCACTGAAGCTTTCTTT. This codes for CASSLPGFTEAFF.

The chain uses TRBV7-2 and TRBJ1-1; 7 nucleotides agree with TRBD1. CDR1 and CDR2 from the germline V gene are SGHTA and FQGNSA. The CDR3 is 14 amino acids. V lost 5 bases, J lost 3 bases, and 6 bases stayed unmatched. The CDR3 nucleotides are TGTGCCAGCAGCCCCACAGGGGAGGACACTGAAGCTTTCTTT. Encoded protein: CASSPTGEDTEAFF.

This sequence joins TRBV27 and TRBJ2-5; D possibly corresponds to TRBD1 (6 bases). The CDR3 runs 15 residues. The V gene's germline CDR1 is MNHEY and CDR2 SMNVEV (reference sequence). Trimming removed 0 bases at V and 5 bases at J, with 13 bases between. The CDR3 is CASSLSRQVGETQYF. The CDR3 DNA follows: TGTGCCAGCAGTTTATCTAGACAGGTCGGGGAGACCCAGTACTTC.

The V gene is TRBV29-1, the J gene TRBJ1-1; 9 bases agree with TRBD1. Unmatched junction bases numbered 8, after V lost 7 bases and J lost 5 bases. This CDR3 has 13 residues. Germline CDR1 and CDR2: SQVTM and ANQGSEA. CDR3 nucleotide sequence: TGCAGCGCGAGGACAGGGGTCCGGACTGAAGCTTTCTTT. Protein product: CSARTGVRTEAFF.

This chain links TRBV7-2 with TRBJ1-2; 8 bases agree with TRBD1. V shed 5 bases and J 5 bases; nucleotides not matched to a gene: 10. This CDR3 contains 15 residues. The V gene's germline CDR1 is SGHTA and CDR2 FQGNSA. CDR3 in DNA: TGTGCCAGCAGCCGATTCCAGGGGGCGGAGTATGGCTACACCTTC. As protein: CASSRFQGAEYGYTF.

This clone has a count of ten or more. Written as DNA, the CDR3 is TGTGCCAGTAGCATGGGACAGGGAGAAGGCTACACCTTC. It codes for CASSMGQGEGYTF. The chain has TRBV19 and TRBJ1-2, with 9 bases aligning to TRBD1. The CDR3 has 13 residues. CDR1 and CDR2 (germline): LNHDA, SQIVND (reference sequence). V gave up 6 bases and J gave up 8 bases; unmatched junction bases: 7.

This chain connects TRBV9 to TRBJ2-1; no clear D gene. Per germline, CDR1 SGDLS and CDR2 YYNGEE. The CDR3 extends over 12 amino acids. The V and J ends lost 4 bases and 3 bases respectively, with 5 bases between them. CDR3 DNA sequence: TGTGCCAGCAGCCCCGGCTACAATGAGCAGTTCTTC. Translating gives CASSPGYNEQFF.

This clone was seen once. The gene calls are TRBV4-1 and TRBJ2-7; TRBD2 aligns across 10 bases. Germline CDR1 and CDR2: MGHRA and YSYEKL. The CDR3 has 15 amino acids. The V and J ends lost 2 bases and 4 bases, in that order; junction bases with no gene match: 5. Here the CDR3 reads CASSQYSGRPYEQYF. The CDR3 coding sequence is TGCGCCAGCAGCCAATATAGCGGGAGGCCGTACGAGCAGTACTTC.

There are a few counts of this clone. V and J are TRBV14 and TRBJ1-2, with 9 bases aligning to TRBD1. The trim removed 3 bases at V and 8 bases at J, leaving 7 bases unmatched. CDR1 SGHDN and CDR2 FVKESK come from the germline V gene. The CDR3 is 14 residues long. CDR3 bases: TGTGCCAGCAGCCAGGGACAGGGTCGAGTCGGCTACACCTTC. It is translated as CASSQGQGRVGYTF.

The chain carries TRBV15 and TRBJ2-1; TRBD2 agrees at 7 bases. Unmatched junction bases numbered 7, after V lost 0 bases and J lost 11 bases. Germline CDR1 is LNHNV and CDR2 is YYDKDF (reference sequence). This CDR3 is built from 14 residues. The CDR3 protein is CATSREASGRQQFF. CDR3 nucleotides: TGTGCCACCAGCAGAGAGGCTAGCGGCAGGCAGCAGTTCTTC.

The genes are TRBV9 and TRBJ1-1; D is uncertain. Germline V gene sequence: CDR1 SGDLS, CDR2 YYNGEE. This CDR3 comprises 14 residues. V lost 0 bases, J lost 0 bases, and 6 bases lay in between. This chain's CDR3 is CASSVGDLNTEAFF. CDR3 nucleotides: TGTGCCAGCAGCGTAGGAGATCTGAACACTGAAGCTTTCTTT.

This clone turned up a few times. The chain combines TRBV28 with TRBJ2-2; TRBD2 aligns across 7 bases. The CDR3 loop spans 17 amino acids. With 4 bases clipped from V and 3 bases from J, the junction kept 11 bases outside the gene matches. Looked up from germline, CDR1 is MDHEN and CDR2 is SYDVKM. The CDR3 here is CASSSAGTIPYTGELFF. CDR3 nucleotides: TGTGCCAGCAGTTCGGCCGGGACTATACCTTACACCGGGGAGCTGTTTTTT.

This chain connects TRBV28 to TRBJ1-2, with D tentatively TRBD1 (5 bases). V gave up 3 bases and J gave up 6 bases, with 17 bases separating them. The CDR3 consists of 15 residues. The germline gives CDR1 MDHEN, CDR2 SYDVKM. CDR3 sequence: CASSLHGGGANGYTF. The CDR3 DNA follows: TGTGCCAGCAGTTTGCATGGGGGAGGGGCGAATGGCTACACCTTC.

A single count supports this clone. This chain connects TRBV25-1 to TRBJ1-6, with TRBD1 matching over 9 bases. The V gene end was trimmed by 4 bases and the J gene end by 9 bases; junction bases not matched to a gene: 7. CDR1 is MGHDK, CDR2 SYGVNS, per germline. The CDR3 covers 15 residues. The CDR3 sequence: CASSATGGLGSPLHF. CDR3 in DNA: TGTGCCAGCAGTGCGACAGGGGGATTAGGTTCACCCCTCCACTTT.

The CDR3 region has the DNA TGTGCCAGCAGTTTGCGGGTTGGTGAAAAACTGTTTTTT. As protein: CASSLRVGEKLFF. V gene TRBV27 combines with J gene TRBJ1-4, with D unclear. Trimming shortened V by 3 bases and J by 7 bases, and 9 bases separated the two germline ends. The CDR3 sequence is 13 residues long. Per the germline V gene, CDR1 is MNHEY and CDR2 is SMNVEV (reference sequence).

The chain combines TRBV11-2 with TRBJ2-1, with 13 bases that match TRBD2. With V trimmed by 4 bases and J by 7 bases, 10 bases remained unmatched. CDR3 length equals 17 residues. Germline V gives CDR1 SGHAT, CDR2 FQNNGV. The chain's CDR3 is CASSSLAGTSGTNEQFF. The DNA for the CDR3 is TGTGCCAGCAGCTCCCTCGCCGGGACTAGCGGGACGAATGAGCAGTTCTTC.

This clone was seen just once. The chain couples TRBV6-6 to TRBJ1-1, with D tentatively TRBD1 (5 bases). The CDR3 is 13 amino acids. The V and J ends lost 4 bases and 1 base respectively, with 7 bases between them. The germline V gene encodes CDR1 MNHNY and CDR2 SVGAGI (reference sequence). CDR3 sequence: CASSSTGNTEAFF. The CDR3 region has the DNA TGTGCCAGCAGTTCAACAGGGAACACTGAAGCTTTCTTT.

V is TRBV5-1 and J is TRBJ1-6; 9 nucleotides match TRBD1. CDR3 length: 16 residues. Trimming took 3 bases from V and 9 from J; bases not matched to a gene: 10. Germline V lookup: CDR1 SGHRS, CDR2 YFSETQ. The CDR3 reads CASSSITGQGGSPLHF. The CDR3 nucleotides read TGCGCCAGCAGCTCTATAACGGGACAGGGAGGTTCACCCCTCCACTTT.

The chain has TRBV6-6 and TRBJ1-3, with a weak D call TRBD1 (6 bases). CDR3 length equals 15 residues. Trimming shortened V by 5 bases and J by 2 bases, and 13 bases separated the two germline ends. Germline V gene lookup returns CDR1 MNHNY and CDR2 SVGAGI (reference sequence). CDR3 residues: CASSPDRSTGNTIYF. In nucleotides, the CDR3 is TGTGCCAGCAGTCCCGACAGGAGTACTGGAAACACCATATATTTT.

As regards this clone: Other DNA sequences from this sample encode an identical CDR3 as well. This chain connects TRBV5-6 to TRBJ1-2; 8 bases align to TRBD1. Germline V gene sequence: CDR1 SGHDT, CDR2 YYEEEE. J gave up 8 bases and V 5 bases, and 5 bases lay outside the gene matches. The CDR3 covers 12 residues. The CDR3 loop reads CASSPGGGGYTF. As DNA, the CDR3 is TGTGCCAGCAGTCCAGGGGGCGGCGGCTACACCTTC. Full variable domain (rest looked up from reference TRBV5-6 and TRBJ1-2): DAGVTQSPTHLIKTRGQQVTLRCSPKSGHDTVSWYQQALGQGPQFIFQYYEEEERQRGNFPDRFSGHQFPNYSSELNVNALLLGDSALYLCASSPGGGGYTFGSGTRLTVV.

The CDR3 sequence: CASSPPGQSTPYEQYF. The CDR3 DNA is TGTGCCAGCAGCCCTCCCGGACAGTCAACCCCCTACGAGCAGTACTTC. This chain joins TRBV7-8 and TRBJ2-7; the D gene is possibly TRBD1 (6 bases). Per the germline V gene, CDR1 is SGHVS and CDR2 is FQNEAQ. Trimming removed 5 bases at V and 2 bases at J, with 19 bases between. The CDR3 contains 16 residues. The variable domain in full, with the rest retrieved from reference TRBV7-8 and TRBJ2-7, is GAGVSQSPRYKVAKRGQDVALRCDPISGHVSLFWYQQALGQGPEFLTYFQNEAQLDKSGLPSDRFFAERPEGSVSTLKIQRTQQEDSAVYLCASSPPGQSTPYEQYFGPGTRLTVT.

This clone was seen a single time. The rearrangement uses TRBV27 and TRBJ2-6; D may be TRBD2 (6 bases). The V gene's germline CDR1 is MNHEY and CDR2 SMNVEV (reference sequence). Trimming removed 2 bases from V and 2 bases from J, with 13 bases in between. This CDR3 has 17 amino acids. The CDR3 nucleotides read TGTGCCAGCAGTTTAAGGCGGGATCTGGCTGGGGCCAACGTCCTGACTTTC. The encoded protein is CASSLRRDLAGANVLTF.